Presented here are 19 T cell receptor beta chains from one specimen sequenced in a study of tumor T cells in aggressive B-cell lymphoma. Some clones are missing from TCRdb's copy, which holds only in-frame ones; the method was immunoSEQ multiplex PCR. The sample includes 2,500 to 3,000 clones, approximately 85% of them seen just once. The sequencing sample was made of tumor tissue. Receptors originate from an adult with diffuse large B cell lymphoma. Some clones in this sample may be carry-over from other donors' samples.

J is TRBJ2-5 and V is TRBV27; the D gene is possibly TRBD1 (5 bases). Germline lookup yields CDR1 MNHEY and CDR2 SMNVEV (reference sequence). CDR3 size: 13 residues. Trimming stripped 2 bases from V and 7 bases from J, with 11 bases between. CDR3 loop: CASSLGQGGTQYF. CDR3 nucleotide sequence: TGTGCCAGCAGTTTAGGGCAGGGTGGGACCCAGTACTTC.

A single count supports this clone. The V call is TRBV19, the J call TRBJ1-1; possible D gene TRBD1, 6 bases. Trimming shortened V by 5 bases and J by 4 bases, and 11 bases separated the two germline ends. The germline gives CDR1 LNHDA, CDR2 SQIVND (reference sequence). This CDR3 comprises 13 residues. The CDR3 protein is CASSLQGVTEAFF. The CDR3 coding sequence is TGTGCCAGTAGTTTACAGGGTGTCACTGAAGCTTTCTTT.

The chain employs TRBV5-1 and TRBJ2-2, with TRBD1 matching over 7 bases. The CDR3 is 15 residues long. Germline V gives CDR1 SGHRS, CDR2 YFSETQ. V shed 3 bases and J 0 bases; nucleotides not matched to a gene: 2. The CDR3 sequence: CASSSGTANTGELFF. CDR3 sequence (DNA): TGCGCCAGCAGCTCCGGGACAGCGAACACCGGGGAGCTGTTTTTT.

This rearrangement joins TRBV29-1 to TRBJ1-4; 7 nucleotides match TRBD1. The CDR3 is made up of 13 amino acids. V lost 6 bases to trimming and J lost 8 bases; unmatched junction nucleotides: 9. Per germline, CDR1 SQVTM and CDR2 ANQGSEA. CDR3 DNA sequence: TGCAGCGTATTAACAGGGGTGGACGAAAAACTGTTTTTT. Translating gives CSVLTGVDEKLFF.

V and J are TRBV19 and TRBJ1-2, with 10 bases lining up with TRBD1. The CDR3 covers 14 residues. CDR1 and CDR2 from the germline V gene are LNHDA and SQIVND (reference sequence). The V gene end was trimmed by 5 bases and the J gene end by 6 bases; junction bases not matched to a gene: 6. This CDR3 reads CASSLRQGAHGYTF. The CDR3 bases are TGTGCCAGTAGTCTAAGACAGGGGGCCCATGGCTACACCTTC.

The chain couples TRBV7-9 to TRBJ1-2, with a weak D call TRBD1 (6 bases). The CDR3 spans 13 residues. Germline V gene lookup returns CDR1 SEHNR and CDR2 FQNEAQ (reference sequence). Trimming cost V 6 bases and J 7 bases, with 15 bases left between them. The CDR3 spells CASRGAGVGGYTF. The CDR3 nucleotides are TGTGCCAGCAGGGGGGCAGGGGTAGGTGGCTACACCTTC. Filled out from reference TRBV7-9 and TRBJ1-2, the complete variable domain reads DTGVSQNPRHKITKRGQNVTFRCDPISEHNRLYWYRQTLGQGPEFLTYFQNEAQLEKSRLLSDRFSAERPKGSFSTLEIQRTEQGDSAMYLCASRGAGVGGYTFGSGTRLTVV.

CDR3 sequence reads: CATSRDHKGGGYTF. In DNA, the CDR3 is TGTGCCACCAGCAGAGATCACAAAGGAGGTGGCTACACCTTC. The rearrangement links TRBV15 to TRBJ1-2; D uncertain. The V end lost 0 bases, the J end lost 7 bases, and 12 bases lay between the germline ends. The germline V gene encodes CDR1 LNHNV and CDR2 YYDKDF (reference sequence). The CDR3 runs to 14 residues.

V is TRBV7-9 and J is TRBJ1-1, with unresolved D. CDR1 SEHNR and CDR2 FQNEAQ come from the germline V gene (reference sequence). Between the trimmed V and J ends, which lost 7 bases and 3 bases, there was a span of 12 bases. The CDR3 spans 13 residues. The CDR3 reads CASTEQRDTEAFF. The CDR3 DNA reads TGTGCCAGCACGGAGCAGCGGGACACTGAAGCTTTCTTT. Together with reference TRBV7-9 and TRBJ1-1, the CDR3 gives the full variable domain: DTGVSQNPRHKITKRGQNVTFRCDPISEHNRLYWYRQTLGQGPEFLTYFQNEAQLEKSRLLSDRFSAERPKGSFSTLEIQRTEQGDSAMYLCASTEQRDTEAFFGQGTRLTVV.

The J gene is TRBJ1-4, the V gene TRBV1; TRBD1 was called by the table and not checked on the DNA. TRBV1 is a pseudogene locus. The CDR3 consists of 16 residues. The CDR3 bases are TGCACCAGCAGCCTAGTACCGGGACAGGGGAATGAAAAACTGTTTTTT. It encodes CTSSLVPGQGNEKLFF.

This clone appeared once. This sequence joins TRBV5-1 and TRBJ1-2, with 8 bases identical to TRBD1. Per the germline V gene, CDR1 is SGHRS and CDR2 is YFSETQ. The V gene end was trimmed by 6 bases and the J gene end by 4 bases; junction bases not matched to a gene: 8. The CDR3 totals 14 residues. CDR3 DNA sequence: TGCGCCAGCACCTCGGGACAGGAGATCTATGGCTACACCTTC. Its protein product is CASTSGQEIYGYTF. The entire variable domain, with the rest obtained from reference TRBV5-1 and TRBJ1-2, is as follows: KAGVTQTPRYLIKTRGQQVTLSCSPISGHRSVSWYQQTPGQGLQFLFEYFSETQRNKGNFPGRFSGRQFSNSRSEMNVSTLELGDSALYLCASTSGQEIYGYTFGSGTRLTVV.

The chain is built from TRBV27 and TRBJ1-6; 8 bases agree with TRBD1. Germline values: CDR1 MNHEY, CDR2 SMNVEV (reference sequence). The junction had 16 bases not matched to a gene; V was cut back by 5 bases and J by 4 bases. This CDR3 comprises 19 residues. The CDR3 sequence: CASSPGTGEGVGYNSPLHF. The CDR3 DNA sequence: TGTGCCAGCAGTCCTGGGACAGGCGAGGGGGTTGGGTATAATTCACCCCTCCACTTT.

V gene TRBV6-1 combines with J gene TRBJ2-1; 10 nucleotides match TRBD2. Germline assignment: CDR1 MNHNS and CDR2 SASEGT. The CDR3 runs to 16 residues. Trimming cost V 2 bases and J 10 bases; bases outside gene matches: 11. This chain's CDR3 is CASSERRASGRYEQFF. The CDR3 region has the DNA TGTGCCAGCAGTGAAAGGCGGGCTAGCGGGAGATACGAGCAGTTCTTC.

The V call is TRBV5-5, the J call TRBJ2-1, with no clear D. Per the germline V gene, CDR1 is SGHKS and CDR2 is YYEKEE (reference sequence). Between the trimmed V and J ends, which lost 1 base and 9 bases, there was a span of 8 bases. The CDR3 totals 12 residues. The CDR3 loop is CASSLKFGEQFF. The CDR3, as DNA: TGTGCCAGCAGCTTGAAGTTCGGTGAGCAGTTCTTC.

The chain has TRBV19 and TRBJ2-1, with D hard to call. CDR1 and CDR2 from the germline V gene are LNHDA and SQIVND (reference sequence). This CDR3 has 16 residues. The V end was cut by 4 bases, the J end by 1 base, with 14 bases between. Here the CDR3 DNA reads TGTGCCAGTAGTAGTTACTCGGGTGGATCCTACAATGAGCAGTTCTTC. This gives the protein CASSSYSGGSYNEQFF.

The J gene is TRBJ1-1, the V gene TRBV9; TRBD1 is a possible D gene (5 bases). CDR3 length: 14 amino acids. V lost 3 bases and J 3 bases, leaving 12 bases between the germline ends. Germline loops: CDR1 SGDLS, CDR2 YYNGEE. CDR3 residues: CASSAYRKDTEAFF. In DNA form, the CDR3 reads TGTGCCAGCAGCGCTTACAGGAAGGACACTGAAGCTTTCTTT. Full variable domain (outside the CDR3, taken from reference TRBV9 and TRBJ1-1): DSGVTQTPKHLITATGQRVTLRCSPRSGDLSVYWYQQSLDQGLQFLIQYYNGEERAKGNILERFSAQQFPDLHSELNLSSLELGDSALYFCASSAYRKDTEAFFGQGTRLTVV.

The rearrangement joins TRBV6-5 to TRBJ1-2, with D possibly TRBD1 on 5 matching bases. The CDR3 runs to 13 residues. CDR1 MNHEY and CDR2 SVGAGI come from the germline V gene. The V gene lost 6 bases and the J gene lost 1 base, with 9 bases spanning the gap. Here the CDR3 reads CASRRDFNYGYTF. DNA for the CDR3: TGTGCCAGCAGGCGGGACTTTAACTATGGCTACACCTTC.

The chain links TRBV19 to TRBJ2-1; TRBD2 matches 9 bases. The V gene's germline CDR1 is LNHDA and CDR2 SQIVND (reference sequence). CDR3 length: 13 amino acids. With 3 bases clipped from V and 14 bases from J, the junction kept 8 bases outside the gene matches. The CDR3 protein is CASSIPGLAYKFF. For the CDR3, the DNA is TGTGCCAGTAGTATTCCGGGACTAGCATATAAGTTCTTC.

The rearrangement links TRBV5-1 to TRBJ2-1; 11 bases are shared with TRBD2. The germline CDR1 and CDR2 sequences are SGHRS and YFSETQ. This CDR3 comprises 20 residues. V was pared by 1 base and J by 0 bases, with 12 bases of the junction left unmatched. CDR3 sequence: CASSLSPSGRPNRSYNEQFF. The CDR3 DNA follows: TGCGCCAGCAGCTTGTCTCCTAGCGGGAGGCCCAACCGCTCCTACAATGAGCAGTTCTTC.

The chain is built from TRBV7-2 and TRBJ2-1, with 8 bases aligning to TRBD2. J lost 3 bases, V lost 2 bases, and 6 bases had no gene match. Per the germline V gene, CDR1 is SGHTA and CDR2 is FQGNSA. The CDR3 totals 16 residues. CDR3 coding DNA: TGTGCCAGCAGCTTAATATCTAGCGGGTTCTACAATGAGCAGTTCTTC. It translates to CASSLISSGFYNEQFF.